This passage covers 4 T cell receptor beta chains from one sample sequenced in a study of OX40 agonist ivuxolimab in advanced cancers. Only in-frame clones appear in the TCRdb table, and some are missing; sequencing was by immunoSEQ multiplex PCR. The sample shows roughly 64,000 clones, roughly four fifths of them seen only once. The sample here was CD4+ or CD8+ T cells sorted from blood, taken in a trial of the OX40 agonist ivuxolimab. The receptors here all came from an adult with an advanced solid tumor such as melanoma, head and neck, liver or kidney cancer.

The genes are TRBV2 and TRBJ2-7; D call uncertain. Germline CDR1 reads SNHLY; CDR2 reads FYNNEI. This CDR3 has 11 residues. V dropped 6 bases and J dropped 7 bases, with 10 bases sitting between them. CDR3 DNA: TGTGCCAGCAGGTTCGGCACAGAGCAGTACTTC. Translating it yields CASRFGTEQYF.

This sequence joins TRBV27 and TRBJ2-1, with TRBD2 matching over 14 bases. The CDR3 totals 15 residues. Unmatched junction bases numbered 10, after V lost 8 bases and J lost 10 bases. Germline CDR1 MNHEY, CDR2 SMNVEV (reference sequence). CDR3 DNA sequence: TGTGCCAGCTGCAAGGGACTAGCGGGAGTGGGCGAGCAGTTCTTC. Its protein is CASCKGLAGVGEQFF.

This clone was detected many times. J is TRBJ1-1 and V is TRBV6-1, with D perhaps matching TRBD1 (6 bases). CDR1 is MNHNS and CDR2 is SASEGT in the germline V gene. This CDR3 spans 14 amino acids. The V gene lost 5 bases and the J gene lost 4 bases, with 14 bases spanning the gap. The CDR3 DNA reads TGTGCCAGCAGTTTCGATATAGGGGGCACTGAAGCTTTCTTT. Translating it yields CASSFDIGGTEAFF.

This clone was observed a handful of times. At one boundary the junction diverges from the germline segment, which might be a read error. The rearrangement links TRBV28 to TRBJ1-5; D might be TRBD1 (5 bases). Germline V gene lookup returns CDR1 MDHEN and CDR2 SYDVKM. This CDR3 is built from 14 residues. CDR3 sequence: CASTPGGSSQPQHF. CDR3 nucleotides: TGTGCCAGCACCCCTGGGGGTAGCAGTCAGCCCCAGCATTTT.